This T cell receptor beta chain was identified during a study of response to subunit inactivated influenza vaccine (dated by TCRdb to 2017 to 2018). At the level of the whole study: Deep quantitative T cell receptor repertoire profiling was used in the study to track responses to a trivalent subunit inactivated influenza vaccine.

Overall study outcomes, separate from this receptor: It was suggested by the authors that each seasonal influenza vaccination may recruit only a limited number of new T cells.

This clonotype was detected only a few times. Its recognized antigen is unknown. It has no much larger one-base neighbor in the sample; base qualities were not kept. Library preparation employed RT-PCR. Data came from an Illumina HiSeq 2500. Through fastp at Q25 and MiXCR, TCRdb rebuilt clones from the public reads, retaining in-frame beta chains. A single entry per CDR3 protein holds the most common genes and DNA from its merged rows. The sample yields around 490,000 distinct CDR3 sequences; 6% to 9% were counted once. The top ten hold about an eighth of the sample. The CDR3 covers 14 residues, taking in both the cysteine and the phenylalanine. The CDR3 DNA has 42 bases and is translated from base 1. The junction carries 13 bases between V and J, which are trimmed by 3 bases and 5 bases respectively. Based on the germline V gene (reference sequence), the CDR1 and CDR2 sequences are DFQATT and SNEGSKA.

The sequence derives from a man between 50 and 75 years old who received an inactivated influenza vaccine. Donor details come from another sample of the same person, matched by shared clones. The input for sequencing was PBMCs from blood, taken less than 30 months after vaccination. The chain links TRBV20-1 with TRBJ1-4; the D gene is unclear. CDR3 region: CSARPTGGNEKLFF. The nucleotide sequence is given as TGCAGTGCTAGGCCAACGGGCGGAAATGAAAAACTGTTTTTT.